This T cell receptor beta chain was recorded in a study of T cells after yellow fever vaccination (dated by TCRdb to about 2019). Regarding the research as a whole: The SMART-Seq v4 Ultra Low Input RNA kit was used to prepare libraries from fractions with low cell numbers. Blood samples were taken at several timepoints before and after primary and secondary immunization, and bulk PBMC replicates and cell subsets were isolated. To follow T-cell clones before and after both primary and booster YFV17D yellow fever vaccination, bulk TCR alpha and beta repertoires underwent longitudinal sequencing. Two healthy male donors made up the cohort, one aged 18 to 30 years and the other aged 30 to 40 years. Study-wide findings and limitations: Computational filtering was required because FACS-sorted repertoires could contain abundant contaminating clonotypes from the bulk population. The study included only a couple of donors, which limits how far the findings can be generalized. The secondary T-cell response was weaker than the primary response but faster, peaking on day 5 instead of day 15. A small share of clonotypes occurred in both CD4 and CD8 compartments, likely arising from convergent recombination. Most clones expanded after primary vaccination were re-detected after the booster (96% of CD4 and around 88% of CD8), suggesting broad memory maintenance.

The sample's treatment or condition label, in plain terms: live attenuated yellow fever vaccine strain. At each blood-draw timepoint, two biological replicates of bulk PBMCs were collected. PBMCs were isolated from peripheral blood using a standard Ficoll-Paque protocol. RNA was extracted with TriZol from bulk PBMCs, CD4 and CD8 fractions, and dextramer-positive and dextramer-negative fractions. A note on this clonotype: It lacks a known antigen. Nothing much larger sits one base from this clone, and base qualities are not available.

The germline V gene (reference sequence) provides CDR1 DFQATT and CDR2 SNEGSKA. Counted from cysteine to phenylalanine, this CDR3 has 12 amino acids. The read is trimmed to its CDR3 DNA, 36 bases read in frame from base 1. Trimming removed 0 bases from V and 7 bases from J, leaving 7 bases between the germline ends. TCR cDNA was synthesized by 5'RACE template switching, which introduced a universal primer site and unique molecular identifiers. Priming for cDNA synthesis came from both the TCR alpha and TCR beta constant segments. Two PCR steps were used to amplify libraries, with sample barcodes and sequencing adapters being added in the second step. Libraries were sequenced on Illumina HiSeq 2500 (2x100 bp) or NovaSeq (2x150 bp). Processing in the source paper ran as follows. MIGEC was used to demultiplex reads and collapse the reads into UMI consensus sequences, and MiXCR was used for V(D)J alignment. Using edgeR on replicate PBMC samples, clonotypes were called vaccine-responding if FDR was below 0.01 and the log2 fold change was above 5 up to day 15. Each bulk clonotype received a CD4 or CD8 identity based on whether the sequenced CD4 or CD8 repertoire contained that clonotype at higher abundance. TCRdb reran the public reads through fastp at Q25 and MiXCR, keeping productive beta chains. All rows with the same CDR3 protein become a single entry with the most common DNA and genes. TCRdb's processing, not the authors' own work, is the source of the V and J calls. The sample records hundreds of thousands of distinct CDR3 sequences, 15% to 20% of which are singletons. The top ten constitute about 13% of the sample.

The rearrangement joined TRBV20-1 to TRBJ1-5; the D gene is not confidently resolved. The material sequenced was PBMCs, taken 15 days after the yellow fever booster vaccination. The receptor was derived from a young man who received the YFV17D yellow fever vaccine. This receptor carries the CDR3 CSARDTSQPQHF. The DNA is TGCAGTGCTAGAGATACTTCCCAGCCCCAGCATTTT.